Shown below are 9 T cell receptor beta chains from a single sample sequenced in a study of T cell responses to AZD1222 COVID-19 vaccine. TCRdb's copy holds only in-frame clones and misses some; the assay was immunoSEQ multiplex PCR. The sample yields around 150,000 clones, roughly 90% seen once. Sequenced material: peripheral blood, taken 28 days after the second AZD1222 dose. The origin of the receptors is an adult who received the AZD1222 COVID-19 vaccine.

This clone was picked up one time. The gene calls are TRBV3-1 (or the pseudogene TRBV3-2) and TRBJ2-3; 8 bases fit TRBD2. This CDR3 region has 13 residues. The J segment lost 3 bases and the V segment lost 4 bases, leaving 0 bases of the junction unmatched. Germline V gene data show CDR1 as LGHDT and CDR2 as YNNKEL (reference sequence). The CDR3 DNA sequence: TGTGCCAGCAGCCCGGGAGGGACAGATACGCAGTATTTT. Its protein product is CASSPGGTDTQYF.

The DNA of the CDR3 is TGCGCCAGCAGCATTGGGACCCCTACCTACGAGCAGTACTTC. Translation gives CASSIGTPTYEQYF. The chain couples TRBV5-1 to TRBJ2-7; tentatively, D is TRBD1 or TRBD2 (5 bases each). V was clipped by 4 bases and J by 2 bases, with 13 bases between them. CDR1 is SGHRS and CDR2 is YFSETQ in the germline V gene. The CDR3 sequence is 14 residues long. The whole variable domain, remainder taken from reference TRBV5-1 and TRBJ2-7, is KAGVTQTPRYLIKTRGQQVTLSCSPISGHRSVSWYQQTPGQGLQFLFEYFSETQRNKGNFPGRFSGRQFSNSRSEMNVSTLELGDSALYLCASSIGTPTYEQYFGPGTRLTVT.

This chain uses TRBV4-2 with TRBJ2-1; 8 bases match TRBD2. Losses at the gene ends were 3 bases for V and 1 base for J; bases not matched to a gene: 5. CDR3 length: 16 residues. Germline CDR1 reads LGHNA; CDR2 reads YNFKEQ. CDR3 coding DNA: TGTGCCAGCAGCCACCCTGCGGGAGGATCCTACAATGAGCAGTTCTTC. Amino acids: CASSHPAGGSYNEQFF.

In nucleotides, the CDR3 is TGTGCCAGTAGGCTCCGACAGGGTGGCAATCAGCCCCAGCATTTT. Translated, it gives CASRLRQGGNQPQHF. The V gene is TRBV19, the J gene TRBJ1-5, with 7 bases matching TRBD1. Germline assignment: CDR1 LNHDA and CDR2 SQIVND (reference sequence). The V segment lost 6 bases and the J segment 2 bases; nucleotides outside the gene matches: 7. The CDR3 covers 15 residues.

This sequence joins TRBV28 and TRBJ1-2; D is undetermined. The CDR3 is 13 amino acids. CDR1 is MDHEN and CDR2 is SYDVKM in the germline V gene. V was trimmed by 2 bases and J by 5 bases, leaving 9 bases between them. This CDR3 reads CASSLEGAYGYTF. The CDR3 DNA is TGTGCCAGCAGTTTAGAAGGAGCTTATGGCTACACCTTC.

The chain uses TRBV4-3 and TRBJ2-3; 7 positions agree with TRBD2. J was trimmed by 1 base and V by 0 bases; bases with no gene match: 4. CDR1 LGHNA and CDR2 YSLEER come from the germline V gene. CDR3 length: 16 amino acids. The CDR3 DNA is TGCGCCAGCAGCCAAGATTTCGCGGGAGGCACAGATACGCAGTATTTT. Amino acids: CASSQDFAGGTDTQYF.

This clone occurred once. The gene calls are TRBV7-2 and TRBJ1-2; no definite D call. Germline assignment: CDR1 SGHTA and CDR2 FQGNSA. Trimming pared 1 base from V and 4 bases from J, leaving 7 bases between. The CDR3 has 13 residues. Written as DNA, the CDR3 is TGTGCCAGCAGCTTAGGATTCCCCTATGGCTACACCTTC. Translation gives CASSLGFPYGYTF.

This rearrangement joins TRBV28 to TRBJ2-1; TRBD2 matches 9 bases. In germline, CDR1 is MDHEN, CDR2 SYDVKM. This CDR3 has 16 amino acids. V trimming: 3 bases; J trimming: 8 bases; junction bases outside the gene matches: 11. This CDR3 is CASSFGTASGVDEQFF. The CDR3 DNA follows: TGTGCCAGCAGTTTTGGTACAGCTAGCGGGGTGGATGAGCAGTTCTTC.

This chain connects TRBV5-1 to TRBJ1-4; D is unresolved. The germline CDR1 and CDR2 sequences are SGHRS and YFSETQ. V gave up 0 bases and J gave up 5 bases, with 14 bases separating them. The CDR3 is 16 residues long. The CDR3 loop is CASSLVTAARNEKLFF. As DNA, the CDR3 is TGCGCCAGCAGCTTGGTTACAGCGGCCCGCAATGAAAAACTGTTTTTT.